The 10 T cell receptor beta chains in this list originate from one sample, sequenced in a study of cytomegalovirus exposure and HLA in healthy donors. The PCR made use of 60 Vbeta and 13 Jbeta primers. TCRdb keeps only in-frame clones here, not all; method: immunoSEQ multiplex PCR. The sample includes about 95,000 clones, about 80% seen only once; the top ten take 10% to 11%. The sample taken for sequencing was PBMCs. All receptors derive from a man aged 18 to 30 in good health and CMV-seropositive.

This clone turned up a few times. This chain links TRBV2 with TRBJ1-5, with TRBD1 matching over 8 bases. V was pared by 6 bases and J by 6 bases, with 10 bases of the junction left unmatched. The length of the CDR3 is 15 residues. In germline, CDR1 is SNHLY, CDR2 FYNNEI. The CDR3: CASRADRGVGQPQHF. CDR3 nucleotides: TGTGCCAGCAGAGCCGACAGGGGTGTCGGTCAGCCCCAGCATTTT.

CDR3 coding DNA: TGTGCCAGCAGCTTAGGTGGCGGGTCCGGGGAGCTGTTTTTT. Amino acid sequence: CASSLGGGSGELFF. This rearrangement joins TRBV7-8 to TRBJ2-2; tentatively, D is TRBD2 (5 bases). The CDR3 covers 14 residues. Per the germline V gene, CDR1 is SGHVS and CDR2 is FQNEAQ. The V gene lost 1 base and the J gene lost 6 bases, with 9 bases spanning the gap.

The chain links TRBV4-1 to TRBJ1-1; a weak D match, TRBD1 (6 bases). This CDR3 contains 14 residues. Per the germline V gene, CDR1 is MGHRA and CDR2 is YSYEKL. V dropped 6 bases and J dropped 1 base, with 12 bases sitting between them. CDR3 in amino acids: CASRGTLKNTEAFF. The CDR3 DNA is TGCGCCAGCAGAGGGACACTAAAGAACACTGAAGCTTTCTTT.

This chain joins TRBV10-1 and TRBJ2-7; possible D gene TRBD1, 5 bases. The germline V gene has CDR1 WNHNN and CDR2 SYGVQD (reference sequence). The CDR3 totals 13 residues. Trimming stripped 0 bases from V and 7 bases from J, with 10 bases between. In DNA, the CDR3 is TGCGCCAGCAGTGAGTCGATGGGGCAAGAGCAGTACTTC. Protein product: CASSESMGQEQYF.

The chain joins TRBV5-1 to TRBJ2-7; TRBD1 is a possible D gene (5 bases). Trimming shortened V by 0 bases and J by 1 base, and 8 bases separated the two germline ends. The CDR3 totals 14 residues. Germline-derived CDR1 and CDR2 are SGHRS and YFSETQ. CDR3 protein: CASSLGQTSYEQYF. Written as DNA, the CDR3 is TGCGCCAGCAGCTTGGGACAGACTTCCTACGAGCAGTACTTC. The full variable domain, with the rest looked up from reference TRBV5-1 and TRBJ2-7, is KAGVTQTPRYLIKTRGQQVTLSCSPISGHRSVSWYQQTPGQGLQFLFEYFSETQRNKGNFPGRFSGRQFSNSRSEMNVSTLELGDSALYLCASSLGQTSYEQYFGPGTRLTVT.

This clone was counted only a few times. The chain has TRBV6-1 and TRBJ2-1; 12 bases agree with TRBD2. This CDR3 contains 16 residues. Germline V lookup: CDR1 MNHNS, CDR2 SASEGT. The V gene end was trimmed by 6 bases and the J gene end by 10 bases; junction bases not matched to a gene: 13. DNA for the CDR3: TGTGCCAGCAGCGAAACCTTGGGACTAGCGGGCCAAGAGCAGTTCTTC. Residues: CASSETLGLAGQEQFF.

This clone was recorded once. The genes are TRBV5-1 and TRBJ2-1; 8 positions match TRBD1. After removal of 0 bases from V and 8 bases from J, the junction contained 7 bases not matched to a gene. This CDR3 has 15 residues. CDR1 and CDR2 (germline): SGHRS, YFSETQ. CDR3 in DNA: TGCGCCAGCAGCTTGGTCGGACAGGGTAGCCATGAGCAGTTCTTC. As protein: CASSLVGQGSHEQFF.

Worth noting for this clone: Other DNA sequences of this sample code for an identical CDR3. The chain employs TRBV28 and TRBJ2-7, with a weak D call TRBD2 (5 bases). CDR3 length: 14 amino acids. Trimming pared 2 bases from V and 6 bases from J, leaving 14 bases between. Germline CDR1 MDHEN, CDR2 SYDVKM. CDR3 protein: CASSLPLRGSEQYF. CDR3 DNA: TGTGCCAGCAGTTTACCCCTGAGAGGGTCCGAGCAGTACTTC.

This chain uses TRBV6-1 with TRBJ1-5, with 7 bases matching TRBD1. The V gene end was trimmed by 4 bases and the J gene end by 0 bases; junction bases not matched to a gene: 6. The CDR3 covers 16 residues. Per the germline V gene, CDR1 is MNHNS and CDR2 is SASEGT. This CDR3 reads CASSAGQIYSNQPQHF. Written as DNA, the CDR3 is TGTGCCAGCAGTGCGGGACAGATATATAGCAATCAGCCCCAGCATTTT.

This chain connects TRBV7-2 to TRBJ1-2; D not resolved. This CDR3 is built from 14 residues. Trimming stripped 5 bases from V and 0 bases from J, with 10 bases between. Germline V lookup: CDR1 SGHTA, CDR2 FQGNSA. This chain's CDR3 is CASSVTEANYGYTF. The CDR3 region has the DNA TGTGCCAGCAGCGTGACTGAAGCTAACTATGGCTACACCTTC. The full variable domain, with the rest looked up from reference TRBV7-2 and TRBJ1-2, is GAGVSQSPSNKVTEKGKDVELRCDPISGHTALYWYRQSLGQGLEFLIYFQGNSAPDKSGLPSDRFSAERTGGSVSTLTIQRTQQEDSAVYLCASSVTEANYGYTFGSGTRLTVV.